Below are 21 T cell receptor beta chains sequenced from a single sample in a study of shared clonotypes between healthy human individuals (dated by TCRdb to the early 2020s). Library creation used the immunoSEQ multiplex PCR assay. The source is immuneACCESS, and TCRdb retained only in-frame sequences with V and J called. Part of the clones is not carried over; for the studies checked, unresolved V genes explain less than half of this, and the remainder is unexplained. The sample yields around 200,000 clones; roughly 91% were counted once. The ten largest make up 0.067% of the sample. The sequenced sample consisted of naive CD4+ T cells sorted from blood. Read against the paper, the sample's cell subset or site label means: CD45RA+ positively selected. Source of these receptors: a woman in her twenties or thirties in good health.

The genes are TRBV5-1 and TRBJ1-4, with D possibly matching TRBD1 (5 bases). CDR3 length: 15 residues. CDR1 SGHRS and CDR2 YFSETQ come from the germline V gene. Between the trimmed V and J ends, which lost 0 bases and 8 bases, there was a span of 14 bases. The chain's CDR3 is CASSLEAVRGEKLFF. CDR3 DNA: TGCGCCAGCAGCTTGGAGGCCGTTAGGGGAGAAAAACTGTTTTTT.

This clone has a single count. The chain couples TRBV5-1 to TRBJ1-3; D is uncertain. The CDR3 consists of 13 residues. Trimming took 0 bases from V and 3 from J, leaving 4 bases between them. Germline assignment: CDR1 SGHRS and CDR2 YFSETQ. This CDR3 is CASSLVVGNTIYF. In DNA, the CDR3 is TGCGCCAGCAGCTTGGTTGTTGGAAACACCATATATTTT.

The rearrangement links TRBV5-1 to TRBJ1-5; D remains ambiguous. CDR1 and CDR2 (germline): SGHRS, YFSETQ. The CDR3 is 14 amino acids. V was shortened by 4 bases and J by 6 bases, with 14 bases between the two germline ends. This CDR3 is CASSLDGFLQPQHF. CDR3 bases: TGCGCCAGCAGCCTGGATGGGTTCCTTCAGCCCCAGCATTTT.

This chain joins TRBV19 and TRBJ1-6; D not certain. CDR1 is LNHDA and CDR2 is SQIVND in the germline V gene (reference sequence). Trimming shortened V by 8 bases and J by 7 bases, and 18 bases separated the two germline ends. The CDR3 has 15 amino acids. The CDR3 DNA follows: TGTGCCAGTGCCCTCGGACCATCAGCGAATTCACCCCTCCACTTT. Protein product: CASALGPSANSPLHF.

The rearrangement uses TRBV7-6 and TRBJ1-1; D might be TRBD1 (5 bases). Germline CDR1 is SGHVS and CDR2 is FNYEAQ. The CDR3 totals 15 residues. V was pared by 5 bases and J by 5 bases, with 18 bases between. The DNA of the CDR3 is TGTGCCAGCAGCAACCGGTTGGACAACCCGACTGAAGCTTTCTTT. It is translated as CASSNRLDNPTEAFF.

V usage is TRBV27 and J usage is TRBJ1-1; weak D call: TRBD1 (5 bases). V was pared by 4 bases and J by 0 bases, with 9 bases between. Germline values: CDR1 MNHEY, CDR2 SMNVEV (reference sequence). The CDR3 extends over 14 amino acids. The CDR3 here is CASSSPGLNTEAFF. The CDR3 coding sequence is TGTGCCAGCAGTTCTCCGGGGCTGAACACTGAAGCTTTCTTT.

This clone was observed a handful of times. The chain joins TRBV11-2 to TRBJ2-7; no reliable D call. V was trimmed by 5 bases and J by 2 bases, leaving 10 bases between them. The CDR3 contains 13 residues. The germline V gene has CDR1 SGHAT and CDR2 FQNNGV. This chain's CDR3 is CASSPGQAYEQYF. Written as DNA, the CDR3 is TGTGCCAGCAGCCCCGGGCAGGCCTACGAGCAGTACTTC.

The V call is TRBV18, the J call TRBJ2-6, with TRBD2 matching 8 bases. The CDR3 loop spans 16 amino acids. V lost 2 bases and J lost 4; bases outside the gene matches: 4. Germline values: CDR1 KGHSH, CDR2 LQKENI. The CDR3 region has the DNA TGTGCCAGCTCACCAGCGGGGGGCGTAGGGGCCAACGTCCTGACTTTC. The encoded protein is CASSPAGGVGANVLTF.

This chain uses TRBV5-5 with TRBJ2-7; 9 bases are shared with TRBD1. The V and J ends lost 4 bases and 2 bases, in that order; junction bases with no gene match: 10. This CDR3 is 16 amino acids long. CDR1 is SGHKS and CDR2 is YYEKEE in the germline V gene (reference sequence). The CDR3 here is CASSTGQGSSPYEQYF. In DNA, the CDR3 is TGTGCCAGCAGCACAGGACAGGGGTCCTCACCCTACGAGCAGTACTTC.

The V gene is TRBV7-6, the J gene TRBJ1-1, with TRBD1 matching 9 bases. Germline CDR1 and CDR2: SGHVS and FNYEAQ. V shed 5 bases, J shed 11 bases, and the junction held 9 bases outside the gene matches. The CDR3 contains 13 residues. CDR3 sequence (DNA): TGTGCCAGCAGCGCCCACGACAGGGGGGAGGCTTTCTTT. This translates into CASSAHDRGEAFF.

CDR3 DNA: TGTGCCATCAGTTCAGACCCTCCGGGCTATGGCTACACCTTC. Translating it yields CAISSDPPGYGYTF. The V and J genes are TRBV10-3 and TRBJ1-2; D is ambiguous. Trimming cost V 5 bases and J 4 bases, with 14 bases left between them. Germline CDR1 is ENHRY and CDR2 is SYGVKD. The CDR3 consists of 14 residues.

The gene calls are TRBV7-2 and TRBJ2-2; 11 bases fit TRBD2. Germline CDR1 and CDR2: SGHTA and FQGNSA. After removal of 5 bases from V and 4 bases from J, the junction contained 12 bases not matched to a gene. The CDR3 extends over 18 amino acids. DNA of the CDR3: TGTGCCAGCAGCCCCCCCTCCTTGACTAGCGGGGTCACCGGGGAGCTGTTTTTT. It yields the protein CASSPPSLTSGVTGELFF.

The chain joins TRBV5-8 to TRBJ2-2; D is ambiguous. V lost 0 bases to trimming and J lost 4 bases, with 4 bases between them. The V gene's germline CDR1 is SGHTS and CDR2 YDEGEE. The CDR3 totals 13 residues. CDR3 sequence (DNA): TGTGCCAGCAGCTTGGTAGGCACCGGGGAGCTGTTTTTT. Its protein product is CASSLVGTGELFF.

CDR3 nucleotides: TGTGCCAGCATTGGTATTGGTTTTGTTCCGGGCAATGAGCAGTTCTTC. It codes for CASIGIGFVPGNEQFF. The rearrangement links TRBV2 to TRBJ2-1; no clear D. Germline V gene data show CDR1 as SNHLY and CDR2 as FYNNEI. Trimming took off 7 bases at V and 6 bases at J, with 22 bases between the two ends. The CDR3 is 16 residues long.

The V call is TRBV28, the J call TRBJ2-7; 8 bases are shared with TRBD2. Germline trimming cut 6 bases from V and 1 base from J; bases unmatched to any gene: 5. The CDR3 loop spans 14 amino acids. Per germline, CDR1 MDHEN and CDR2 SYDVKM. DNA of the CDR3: TGTGCCAGCAGACAAGCGGGAGTTTCCTACGAGCAGTACTTC. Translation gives CASRQAGVSYEQYF. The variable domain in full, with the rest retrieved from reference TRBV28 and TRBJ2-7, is DVKVTQSSRYLVKRTGEKVFLECVQDMDHENMFWYRQDPGLGLRLIYFSYDVKMKEKGDIPEGYSVSREKKERFSLILESASTNQTSMYLCASRQAGVSYEQYFGPGTRLTVT.

The chain's CDR3 is CASSLDFGVGGTDTQYF. The CDR3 region has the DNA TGTGCCAGCAGTTTAGATTTCGGTGTCGGGGGCACAGATACGCAGTATTTT. The rearrangement joins TRBV28 to TRBJ2-3; maybe TRBD2 (5 bases). The V end lost 2 bases, the J end lost 1 base, and 16 bases lay between the germline ends. Germline V gene data show CDR1 as MDHEN and CDR2 as SYDVKM. The CDR3 runs to 17 residues.

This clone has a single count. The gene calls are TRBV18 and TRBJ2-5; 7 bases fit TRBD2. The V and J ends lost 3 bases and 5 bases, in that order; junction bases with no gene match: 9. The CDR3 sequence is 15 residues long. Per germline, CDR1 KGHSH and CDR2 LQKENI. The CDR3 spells CASSPLSGIGETQYF. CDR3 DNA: TGTGCCAGCTCACCTCTAAGCGGGATAGGGGAGACCCAGTACTTC.

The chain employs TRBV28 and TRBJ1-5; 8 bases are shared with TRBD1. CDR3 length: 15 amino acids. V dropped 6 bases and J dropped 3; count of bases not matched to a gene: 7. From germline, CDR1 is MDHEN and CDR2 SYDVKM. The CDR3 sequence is CASSGMTGDNQPQHF. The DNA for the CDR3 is TGTGCCAGCAGCGGAATGACAGGGGACAATCAGCCCCAGCATTTT. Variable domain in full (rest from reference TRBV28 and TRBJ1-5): DVKVTQSSRYLVKRTGEKVFLECVQDMDHENMFWYRQDPGLGLRLIYFSYDVKMKEKGDIPEGYSVSREKKERFSLILESASTNQTSMYLCASSGMTGDNQPQHFGDGTRLSIL.

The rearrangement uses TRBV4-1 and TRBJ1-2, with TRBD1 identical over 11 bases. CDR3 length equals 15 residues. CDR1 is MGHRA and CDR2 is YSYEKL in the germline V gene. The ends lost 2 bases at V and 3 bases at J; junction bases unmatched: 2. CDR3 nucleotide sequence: TGCGCCAGCAGCCAACGGACAGGGGGCCACTATGGCTACACCTTC. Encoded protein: CASSQRTGGHYGYTF.

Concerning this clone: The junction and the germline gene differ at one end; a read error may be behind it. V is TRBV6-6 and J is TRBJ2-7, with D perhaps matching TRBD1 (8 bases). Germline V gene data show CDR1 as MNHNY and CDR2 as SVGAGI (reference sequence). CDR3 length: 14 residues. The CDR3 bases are TGTGCCAGCAGTTACTCCGAGAGGGAGGGGACAGGAGTCTTC. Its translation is CASSYSEREGTGVF.

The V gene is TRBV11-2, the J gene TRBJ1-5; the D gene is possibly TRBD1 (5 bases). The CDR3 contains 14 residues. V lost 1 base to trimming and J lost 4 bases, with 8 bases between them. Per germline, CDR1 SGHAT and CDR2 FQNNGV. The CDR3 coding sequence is TGTGCCAGCAGCTTAGCGGGGGTGAATCAGCCCCAGCATTTT. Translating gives CASSLAGVNQPQHF.